These 23 T cell receptor beta chains were sequenced from one sample in a study of human T cells and chemical hapten exposure. This sample's time point: pre-sensitization, week 0. As to treatment: therapeutic diphenylcyclopropenone sensitization with weekly scalp DPC. From the RACE reads, TCRdb called clonotypes with MiXCR, one entry per CDR3 protein. The sample has some 98,000 distinct CDR3 sequences; 10% to 11% are singletons. Sequenced material: whole blood, taken in connection with sensitization to the hapten diphenylcyclopropenone (DPC). The receptors here all came from a woman in her fifties or sixties with alopecia areata. Some clones in this sample may be carry-over from other donors' samples.

The chain recombines TRBV13 with TRBJ2-1; 10 bases are a match to TRBD2. This CDR3 contains 15 residues. The V and J ends lost 5 bases and 2 bases, in that order; junction bases with no gene match: 3. CDR1 is PRHDT, CDR2 FYEKMQ, per germline (reference sequence). The chain's CDR3 is CASSVSGGTYNEQFF. The CDR3 DNA reads TGTGCCAGCAGCGTTAGCGGGGGGACCTACAATGAGCAGTTCTTC.

In its sample, this clonotype was seen a few times. V gene TRBV7-9 combines with J gene TRBJ1-1; D remains ambiguous. Trimming took 5 bases from V and 1 from J, leaving 14 bases between them. Looked up from germline, CDR1 is SEHNR and CDR2 is FQNEAQ (reference sequence). The CDR3 totals 15 residues. The DNA of the CDR3 is TGTGCCAGCAGCCACGGCGACGGGAGGAACACTGAAGCTTTCTTT. Its protein product is CASSHGDGRNTEAFF.

The V call is TRBV6-1, the J call TRBJ1-1, with D possibly TRBD1 on 6 matching bases. Looked up from germline, CDR1 is MNHNS and CDR2 is SASEGT. CDR3 length: 15 amino acids. Deletions cut 6 bases from V and 4 bases from J, with 18 bases between. The CDR3, as DNA: TGTGCCAGCAGCGAGGGTTTTAGCAGGGGCACTGAAGCTTTCTTT. The encoded protein is CASSEGFSRGTEAFF.

The table lists this clonotype with many counts. The chain links TRBV7-6 to TRBJ1-1, with D maybe TRBD1 (5 bases). CDR3 length: 16 residues. CDR1 and CDR2 from the germline V gene are SGHVS and FNYEAQ. Trimming stripped 1 base from V and 3 bases from J, with 15 bases between. The CDR3 DNA sequence: TGTGCCAGCAGCTTAGGGGGGATGGGGAAACACACTGAAGCTTTCTTT. Amino acids: CASSLGGMGKHTEAFF.

This clonotype showed up just a few times. The rearrangement joins TRBV30 to TRBJ2-7; 7 bases line up with TRBD1. The V and J ends lost 4 bases and 6 bases, in that order; junction bases with no gene match: 9. This CDR3 is 13 amino acids long. Germline CDR1 and CDR2: GTSNPN and SVGIG (reference sequence). The CDR3 nucleotides read TGTGCCTGGACCCCCCAGGCAGGGGGCGAGCAGTACTTC. This sequence encodes CAWTPQAGGEQYF. The whole variable domain, filled in from reference TRBV30 and TRBJ2-7, reads SQTIHQWPATLVQPVGSPLSLECTVEGTSNPNLYWYRQAAGRGLQLLFYSVGIGQISSEVPQNLSASRPQDRQFILSSKKLLLSDSGFYLCAWTPQAGGEQYFGPGTRLTVT.

This clonotype showed up just a few times. This rearrangement joins TRBV14 to TRBJ1-1, with 8 positions matching TRBD1. The germline gives CDR1 SGHDN, CDR2 FVKESK. This CDR3 has 13 amino acids. V dropped 4 bases and J dropped 9; count of bases not matched to a gene: 7. The CDR3 DNA follows: TGTGCCAGCAGCCTCCCTGGACAGGGAAAAGCTTTCTTT. Protein product: CASSLPGQGKAFF.

The CDR3 loop reads CASKWSGRRDEQYF. The CDR3 DNA sequence: TGTGCCAGCAAATGGAGTGGAAGAAGAGACGAGCAGTACTTC. The chain links TRBV19 to TRBJ2-7, with unresolved D. V lost 9 bases and J lost 5, with 20 bases in between. Looked up from germline, CDR1 is LNHDA and CDR2 is SQIVND (reference sequence). The CDR3 is made up of 14 amino acids.

The chain links TRBV11-2 to TRBJ2-7; D is undetermined. Germline V gene sequence: CDR1 SGHAT, CDR2 FQNNGV. Trimming stripped 5 bases from V and 3 bases from J, with 23 bases between. This CDR3 has 17 residues. CDR3 sequence (DNA): TGTGCCAGCAGCCAAAACGCCGGACGGAGCCTTTACTACGAGCAGTACTTC. Amino acids: CASSQNAGRSLYYEQYF.

This clonotype was found many times. The rearrangement links TRBV12-3 or TRBV12-4 to TRBJ2-5; D not certain. V dropped 6 bases and J dropped 3 bases, with 5 bases sitting between them. This CDR3 has 11 residues. The CDR3 protein is CASSQKETQYF. The CDR3 nucleotides read TGTGCCAGCAGCCAGAAAGAGACCCAGTACTTC.

CDR3 coding DNA: TGCGCCAGCAGCCAACGTAGAATATCTCCCCAAGAGACCCAGTACTTC. It translates to CASSQRRISPQETQYF. The genes are TRBV4-1 and TRBJ2-5; no clear D. Germline V gene sequence: CDR1 MGHRA, CDR2 YSYEKL. Trimming left V 2 bases short and J 1 base short, with 14 bases between. The CDR3 covers 16 residues.

The V gene is TRBV18, the J gene TRBJ2-3, with D perhaps TRBD2 (6 bases). Per the germline V gene, CDR1 is KGHSH and CDR2 is LQKENI. Trimming took 3 bases from V and 11 from J, leaving 24 bases between them. The CDR3 sequence is 16 residues long. This CDR3 reads CASSPSPGGTSLRQYF. In nucleotides, the CDR3 is TGTGCCAGCTCACCCAGTCCTGGGGGGACCTCATTAAGGCAGTATTTT. The full variable domain, its missing parts supplied by reference TRBV18 and TRBJ2-3, is NAGVMQNPRHLVRRRGQEARLRCSPMKGHSHVYWYRQLPEEGLKFMVYLQKENIIDESGMPKERFSAEFPKEGPSILRIQQVVRGDSAAYFCASSPSPGGTSLRQYFGPGTRLTVL.

This clonotype was seen once. The chain recombines TRBV3-1 with TRBJ2-7; D gene uncertain. The CDR3 runs 13 residues. Germline loops: CDR1 LGHDT, CDR2 YNNKEL (reference sequence). V lost 1 base and J lost 4, with 8 bases in between. CDR3 amino acids: CASSQAVDYEQYF. The CDR3 region has the DNA TGTGCCAGCAGCCAAGCAGTTGATTACGAGCAGTACTTC.

There are a few counts of this clonotype. The chain uses TRBV10-3 and TRBJ2-2; 8 nucleotides line up with TRBD2. V lost 2 bases to trimming and J lost 0 bases; unmatched junction nucleotides: 2. Germline-derived CDR1 and CDR2 are ENHRY and SYGVKD. The CDR3 length is 16 residues. The CDR3 region is CAISEPAGANTGELFF. CDR3 nucleotide sequence: TGTGCCATCAGTGAGCCAGCGGGGGCGAACACCGGGGAGCTGTTTTTT.

The chain joins TRBV2 to TRBJ2-1; TRBD1 might be the D (6 bases). In germline, CDR1 is SNHLY, CDR2 FYNNEI. Trimming removed 6 bases at V and 10 bases at J, with 13 bases between. CDR3 length: 12 amino acids. The CDR3, as DNA: TGTGCCAGCAGAGAACAGGGTTCCGAGCAGTTCTTC. Translated: CASREQGSEQFF.

Ten or more counts support this clonotype. V usage is TRBV2 and J usage is TRBJ2-7; 12 nucleotides match TRBD2. Germline V gene sequence: CDR1 SNHLY, CDR2 FYNNEI. The V and J ends lost 4 bases and 3 bases, in that order; junction bases with no gene match: 1. The CDR3 spans 14 residues. Here the CDR3 DNA reads TGTGCCAGCAGTGGACTAGCGGGGGTCTACGAGCAGTACTTC. It is translated as CASSGLAGVYEQYF.

This clonotype was detected only a few times. V is TRBV14 and J is TRBJ1-2; 9 bases align to TRBD1. The CDR3 runs 14 residues. The germline V gene has CDR1 SGHDN and CDR2 FVKESK. Losses at the gene ends were 6 bases for V and 4 bases for J; bases not matched to a gene: 6. The CDR3 loop is CASSNTGGGYGYTF. The CDR3 bases are TGTGCCAGCAGTAATACAGGGGGCGGCTATGGCTACACCTTC.

A word on this clonotype: It may be a read error: a sequence one base away is much more abundant. The V gene is TRBV3-1, the J gene TRBJ1-5; D is unresolved. The CDR3 is made up of 14 amino acids. Germline V gene lookup returns CDR1 LGHDT and CDR2 YNNKEL (reference sequence). The CDR3 sequence is CASSPTTGRQPQLF. CDR3 bases: TGTGCCAGCAGCCCTACCACGGGCCGGCAGCCCCAGCTTTTT.

The gene calls are TRBV20-1 and TRBJ1-3; 7 positions match TRBD1. CDR1 is DFQATT, CDR2 SNEGSKA, per germline (reference sequence). The J segment lost 15 bases and the V segment lost 5 bases, leaving 10 bases of the junction unmatched. The CDR3 totals 11 residues. CDR3 in DNA: TGCAGTGCTGGGGACAGTTCTGACCGATATTTT. This codes for CSAGDSSDRYF.

The table lists this clonotype with a few counts. This may come from a read error, since a much larger clone is one base off. J is TRBJ1-1 and V is TRBV2, with 9 nucleotides matching TRBD1. The CDR3 totals 14 residues. The trim removed 6 bases at V and 4 bases at J, leaving 6 bases unmatched. The V gene's germline CDR1 is SNHLY and CDR2 FYNNEI. CDR3 protein: CASSEQGAGTEAFF. Written as DNA, the CDR3 is TGTGCCAGCAGCGAACAGGGGGCGGGCACTGAAGCTTTCTTT.

This clonotype occurred a few times. This rearrangement joins TRBV9 to TRBJ2-3; 10 bases are a match to TRBD2. The CDR3 has 16 residues. V was pared by 3 bases and J by 1 base, with 5 bases of the junction left unmatched. Germline V gene data show CDR1 as SGDLS and CDR2 as YYNGEE. The CDR3 loop reads CASSDKLAGRTDTQYF. The CDR3 DNA reads as TGTGCCAGCAGCGATAAACTAGCGGGGCGCACAGATACGCAGTATTTT.

This clonotype was recorded at least ten times. The rearrangement joins TRBV10-3 to TRBJ1-2; 9 bases align to TRBD1. Looked up from germline, CDR1 is ENHRY and CDR2 is SYGVKD. The CDR3 runs 14 residues. V shed 5 bases, J shed 3 bases, and the junction held 4 bases outside the gene matches. The CDR3: CAISPGQGYYGYTF. The CDR3 region has the DNA TGTGCCATCAGTCCGGGACAGGGTTACTATGGCTACACCTTC.

The table lists this clonotype with many counts. The chain joins TRBV25-1 to TRBJ2-7, with TRBD1 as a possible D gene (6 bases). With 6 bases removed from V and 2 bases from J, the gap between germline ends came to 14 bases. Germline V gives CDR1 MGHDK, CDR2 SYGVNS. The CDR3 totals 14 residues. The DNA for the CDR3 is TGTGCCAGCAGCCTCCCCGGGGACACCTACGAGCAGTACTTC. This sequence encodes CASSLPGDTYEQYF.

This clonotype was counted only a few times. CDR3 in DNA: TGTGCCAGCAGCTCCGGACTAGCGGGGGGTGACAATGAGCAGTTCTTC. Translated: CASSSGLAGGDNEQFF. The gene calls are TRBV7-9 and TRBJ2-1, with TRBD2 matching 14 bases. From germline, CDR1 is SEHNR and CDR2 FQNEAQ (reference sequence). Trimming cost V 4 bases and J 5 bases; bases outside gene matches: 4. The CDR3 length is 16 residues.